Sequencing of this TCR beta chain was carried out in a study of identical twins. The study, taken as a whole, reports: Weaker excess twin sharing was seen among beta out-of-frame sequences. Compared with models, monozygotic twins showed more out-of-frame TCR alpha sharing. Abundant beta clonotypes from cord blood bore fewer insertions; memory repertoires lacked this pattern.

Germline V CDR1 and CDR2: LGHDT, YNNKEL (reference sequence). The trim removed 1 base at V and 6 bases at J, leaving 2 bases unmatched. The CDR3 consists of 15 residues. A universal primer site arose from template switching, and cDNA bore unique molecular identifiers. TCRdb redid the calling of the 5' RACE reads with MiXCR, one entry per CDR3 protein. The sample includes about 1.7 million distinct CDR3 sequences, around a third of them seen just once. Remarks on this clonotype: As yet, its antigen is unknown.

The chain is built from TRBV3-1 and TRBJ2-1; TRBD2 agrees at 11 bases. This TCR derives from a newborn girl in good health. The sequenced material came from cord blood. CDR3 DNA sequence: TGTGCCAGCAGCCAAGCGGGACTAGCGGTCAATGAGCAGTTCTTC. Amino acid sequence: CASSQAGLAVNEQFF.